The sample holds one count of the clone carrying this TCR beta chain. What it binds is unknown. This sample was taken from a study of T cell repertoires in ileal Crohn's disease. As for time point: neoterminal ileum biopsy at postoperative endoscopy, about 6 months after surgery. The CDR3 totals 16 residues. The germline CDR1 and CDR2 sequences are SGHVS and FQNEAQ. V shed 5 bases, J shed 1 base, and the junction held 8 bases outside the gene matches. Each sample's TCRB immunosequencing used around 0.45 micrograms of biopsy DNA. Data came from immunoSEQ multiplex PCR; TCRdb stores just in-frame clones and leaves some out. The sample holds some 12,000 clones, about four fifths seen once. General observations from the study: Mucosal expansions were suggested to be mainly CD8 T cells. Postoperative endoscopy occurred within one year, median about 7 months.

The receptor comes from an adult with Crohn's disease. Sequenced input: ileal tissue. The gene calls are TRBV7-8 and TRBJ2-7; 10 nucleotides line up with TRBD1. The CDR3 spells CASSRLGQGTSYEQYF. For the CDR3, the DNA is TGTGCCAGCAGCCGCCTGGGACAGGGGACTTCCTACGAGCAGTACTTC.